One T cell receptor (beta chain) is described in this entry. The data belong to a study of T cells after somatic rescue of genetic block. Some clones are missing from TCRdb's copy, which holds only in-frame ones; the method was immunoSEQ multiplex PCR. The table records over 10,000 clones, about two thirds of them present only once. The trim removed 6 bases at V and 5 bases at J, leaving 12 bases unmatched. This CDR3 is 15 amino acids long. Germline CDR1 is MNHNS and CDR2 is SASEGT. Sequencing was carried out using peripheral blood mononuclear cells (PBMCs). The gene calls are TRBV6-1 and TRBJ1-2; 7 bases agree with TRBD1. The clonotype was recovered from a boy between 10 and 17 years old. CDR3 protein: CASSHPPDREYGYTF. The CDR3 nucleotides are TGTGCCAGCAGCCATCCTCCCGACAGGGAATATGGCTACACCTTC.